This entry lists 28 T cell receptor beta chains sequenced from one sample in a study of T-cell reconstitution after alpha-beta-depleted transplantation in children. Preparing the TCRbeta library involved the use of unique molecular identifiers. TCRdb independently ran MiXCR on the PCR reads; one entry per CDR3 protein. The sample has roughly 100,000 distinct CDR3 sequences, over 6% seen once. Source: PBMCs, taken before TCRalphabeta/CD19-depleted stem cell transplant. These receptors were taken from a boy aged 2 to 10 with acute lymphoblastic leukemia, due to receive a stem cell transplant.

J is TRBJ1-5 and V is TRBV20-1; TRBD1 might be the D (5 bases). The CDR3 sequence is 16 residues long. Germline-derived CDR1 and CDR2 are DFQATT and SNEGSKA (reference sequence). Trimming stripped 0 bases from V and 3 bases from J, with 15 bases between. The CDR3 DNA follows: TGCAGTGCTAGAGATCAGCTGGGGGGGATCAATCAGCCCCAGCATTTT. Its protein is CSARDQLGGINQPQHF.

V and J are TRBV20-1 and TRBJ2-5, with D hard to call. Germline lookup yields CDR1 DFQATT and CDR2 SNEGSKA (reference sequence). V lost 6 bases and J 5 bases, leaving 13 bases between the germline ends. The CDR3 consists of 12 residues. CDR3: CSALPQRETQYF. In nucleotides, the CDR3 is TGCAGTGCCCTACCGCAGAGGGAGACCCAGTACTTC.

This clonotype was detected many times. V is TRBV7-2 and J is TRBJ2-1, with a tentative D call TRBD2 (6 bases). V was trimmed by 3 bases and J by 4 bases, leaving 13 bases between them. The CDR3 runs to 15 residues. Germline V CDR1 and CDR2: SGHTA, FQGNSA. CDR3 sequence (DNA): TGTGCCAGCAGCTTGGGAGGAGATCTTTACAATGAGCAGTTCTTC. Its protein is CASSLGGDLYNEQFF.

This clonotype was counted ten times or more. The V call is TRBV7-2, the J call TRBJ2-7; D call uncertain. Germline V lookup: CDR1 SGHTA, CDR2 FQGNSA. V dropped 1 base and J dropped 10 bases, with 14 bases sitting between them. The CDR3 totals 13 residues. The DNA for the CDR3 is TGTGCCAGCAGCTTAGTGACCCTCCAGGCACAGTACTTC. Translated: CASSLVTLQAQYF.

This clonotype was detected ten times or more. This chain uses TRBV10-3 with TRBJ1-1; D not resolved. The germline V gene has CDR1 ENHRY and CDR2 SYGVKD. The CDR3 runs to 12 residues. Trimming shortened V by 8 bases and J by 1 base, and 8 bases separated the two germline ends. The CDR3: CAIGPANTEAFF. The CDR3, as DNA: TGTGCCATCGGACCGGCGAACACTGAAGCTTTCTTT.

This clonotype has ten or more counts. The rearrangement uses TRBV24-1 and TRBJ2-1; D might be TRBD2 (5 bases). Trimming removed 3 bases from V and 8 bases from J, with 10 bases in between. This CDR3 region has 13 residues. CDR1 and CDR2 (germline): KGHDR, SFDVKD. The CDR3 sequence: CATSDLTGDEQFF. The CDR3 DNA is TGTGCCACCAGTGATCTGACCGGGGATGAGCAGTTCTTC.

This clonotype was counted only a few times. This sequence joins TRBV19 and TRBJ2-7, with 9 nucleotides matching TRBD1. V was clipped by 5 bases and J by 5 bases; unmatched bases: 10. In germline, CDR1 is LNHDA, CDR2 SQIVND (reference sequence). The CDR3 extends over 15 amino acids. The CDR3 reads CASSRLPGQGDEQYF. The CDR3 region has the DNA TGTGCCAGTAGTCGCCTTCCGGGACAGGGCGACGAGCAGTACTTC.

About this clonotype itself: In this CDR3 the conserved last residue, phenylalanine or tryptophan, is missing, so a read error is likely. Here the CDR3 reads CASRGTRAGSRGEQFC. CDR3 sequence (DNA): TGTGCCAGCAGGGGCACACGGGCAGGGAGTCGGGGGGAGCAGTTCTGC. The chain is built from TRBV7-2 and TRBJ2-1; D perhaps matches TRBD2 (6 bases). V was clipped by 6 bases and J by 10 bases, with 25 bases between them. The CDR3 totals 16 residues. From germline, CDR1 is SGHTA and CDR2 FQGNSA.

This clonotype was recorded at least ten times. The chain couples TRBV7-6 to TRBJ2-5, with no clear D. The V end was cut by 5 bases, the J end by 0 bases, with 16 bases between. The length of the CDR3 is 16 residues. Looked up from germline, CDR1 is SGHVS and CDR2 is FNYEAQ. The CDR3 sequence is CASSPDHDSYQETQYF. As DNA, the CDR3 is TGTGCCAGCAGCCCCGACCACGACTCTTACCAAGAGACCCAGTACTTC.

This clonotype occurred a few times. V is TRBV9 and J is TRBJ1-3; TRBD1 agrees at 9 bases. V shed 3 bases and J 4 bases; nucleotides not matched to a gene: 5. The CDR3 totals 15 residues. CDR1 and CDR2 (germline): SGDLS, YYNGEE. DNA of the CDR3: TGTGCCAGCAGCGACGACAGGGGGGGAGGAAACACCATATATTTT. Amino acid sequence: CASSDDRGGGNTIYF.

This clonotype was found many times. The chain has TRBV20-1 and TRBJ1-1, with no clear D. The CDR3 covers 12 residues. Germline V CDR1 and CDR2: DFQATT, SNEGSKA (reference sequence). V was cut by 4 bases and J by 3 bases, with 9 bases left in between. The CDR3 region is CSATFTDTEAFF. The CDR3 DNA sequence: TGCAGTGCTACTTTCACAGACACTGAAGCTTTCTTT.

Only a few counts were recorded for this clonotype. This sequence joins TRBV7-2 and TRBJ2-3, with D possibly TRBD1 on 6 matching bases. The germline V and J ends were trimmed by 5 bases and 1 base, with 13 bases remaining between them. This CDR3 is built from 15 residues. Germline V CDR1 and CDR2: SGHTA, FQGNSA. CDR3: CASSLQGPGTDTQYF. The DNA for the CDR3 is TGTGCCAGCAGCCTCCAGGGGCCCGGCACAGATACGCAGTATTTT.

CDR3 in DNA: TGTGCCAGCAGCCCCTCGGCGGCTAGCGGGTTAGCCAAAAACATTCAGTACTTC. It yields the protein CASSPSAASGLAKNIQYF. V usage is TRBV7-2 and J usage is TRBJ2-4, with 8 positions matching TRBD2. Germline-derived CDR1 and CDR2 are SGHTA and FQGNSA. The CDR3 length is 18 residues. Losses at the gene ends were 5 bases for V and 0 bases for J; bases not matched to a gene: 12. Supplemented by reference TRBV7-2 and TRBJ2-4, the full variable domain reads GAGVSQSPSNKVTEKGKDVELRCDPISGHTALYWYRQSLGQGLEFLIYFQGNSAPDKSGLPSDRFSAERTGGSVSTLTIQRTQQEDSAVYLCASSPSAASGLAKNIQYFGAGTRLSVL.

The sample holds many counts of this clonotype. V and J are TRBV12-3 or TRBV12-4 and TRBJ2-4, with a weak D call TRBD1 (5 bases). This CDR3 has 15 amino acids. Trimming left V 6 bases short and J 3 bases short, with 15 bases between. The CDR3 DNA is TGTGCCAGCAGCCCCCAGGTGCAGGGCAAAAACATTCAGTACTTC. Translated, it gives CASSPQVQGKNIQYF.

The rearrangement joins TRBV7-3 to TRBJ2-2; 13 bases map to TRBD2. CDR3 length: 18 amino acids. V dropped 0 bases and J dropped 6; count of bases not matched to a gene: 7. Germline assignment: CDR1 SGHTA and CDR2 FQGTGA. The CDR3 protein is CASSLTGKLAGGPGELFF. CDR3 nucleotide sequence: TGTGCCAGCAGCTTAACGGGGAAACTAGCGGGGGGGCCCGGGGAGCTGTTTTTT.

This clonotype was found many times. The chain links TRBV7-3 to TRBJ2-3, with TRBD2 as a possible D gene (6 bases). CDR1 and CDR2 from the germline V gene are SGHTA and FQGTGA. This CDR3 is built from 16 residues. Trimming stripped 0 bases from V and 1 base from J, with 11 bases between. The CDR3 nucleotides are TGTGCCAGCAGCTTAACGAGTCGCGGGGGCACAGATACGCAGTATTTT. It yields the protein CASSLTSRGGTDTQYF.

In its sample, this clonotype was seen many times. This chain connects TRBV5-1 to TRBJ1-1; 9 bases are shared with TRBD1. With V trimmed by 3 bases and J by 4 bases, 7 bases remained unmatched. The CDR3 is 15 amino acids. CDR1 and CDR2 from the germline V gene are SGHRS and YFSETQ. This chain's CDR3 is CASSSRTGGGTEAFF. The DNA of the CDR3 is TGCGCCAGCAGCTCGAGAACAGGGGGCGGCACTGAAGCTTTCTTT.

Concerning this clonotype itself: A read error may explain this, as a much larger clone is one base away. The chain combines TRBV7-3 with TRBJ2-3; 7 nucleotides agree with TRBD1. The CDR3 runs 15 residues. Germline-derived CDR1 and CDR2 are SGHTA and FQGTGA. In nucleotides, the CDR3 is TGTGCCAGCGGCTTACTCTTAGGGGGACAGGATACGCAGTATTTT. Amino acid sequence: CASGLLLGGQDTQYF. The whole variable domain, remainder taken from reference TRBV7-3 and TRBJ2-3, is GAGVSQTPSNKVTEKGKYVELRCDPISGHTALYWYRQSLGQGPEFLIYFQGTGAADDSGLPNDRFFAVRPEGSVSTLKIQRTERGDSAVYLCASGLLLGGQDTQYFGPGTRLTVL.

This clonotype was detected ten times or more. This chain joins TRBV20-1 and TRBJ2-3; TRBD1 agrees at 9 bases. The trim removed 6 bases at V and 4 bases at J, leaving 5 bases unmatched. The CDR3 sequence is 13 residues long. Per germline, CDR1 DFQATT and CDR2 SNEGSKA (reference sequence). This CDR3 reads CSATTGGSDTQYF. The CDR3 DNA is TGCAGTGCCACGACAGGGGGGTCAGATACGCAGTATTTT.

This clonotype was seen only a few times. V gene TRBV28 combines with J gene TRBJ1-3; D uncertain. V lost 6 bases to trimming and J lost 0 bases, with 12 bases between them. Looked up from germline, CDR1 is MDHEN and CDR2 is SYDVKM. CDR3 size: 15 residues. The CDR3 DNA sequence: TGTGCCAGCAGGCCCCGACCGAACTCTGGAAACACCATATATTTT. Protein sequence: CASRPRPNSGNTIYF.

This clonotype has ten or more counts. The rearrangement joins TRBV7-7 to TRBJ1-1; D is unresolved. The germline V gene has CDR1 SSHAT and CDR2 FNYEAQ (reference sequence). There are 16 residues in the CDR3. Trimming removed 0 bases at V and 4 bases at J, with 15 bases between. CDR3 amino acids: CASSLALSLLGTEAFF. CDR3 coding DNA: TGTGCCAGCAGCTTAGCTTTATCATTACTGGGCACTGAAGCTTTCTTT. The complete variable domain, with remaining parts taken from reference TRBV7-7 and TRBJ1-1, reads GAGVSQSPRYKVTKRGQDVTLRCDPISSHATLYWYQQALGQGPEFLTYFNYEAQPDKSGLPSDRFSAERPEGSISTLTIQRTEQRDSAMYRCASSLALSLLGTEAFFGQGTRLTVV.

This clonotype appeared many times. The CDR3 loop is CASSQGPVSSGGEFF. In DNA form, the CDR3 reads TGCGCCAGCAGCCAAGGCCCGGTCTCGTCCGGGGGGGAGTTCTTC. The chain links TRBV4-1 to TRBJ2-1; 8 bases are a match to TRBD2. V lost 1 base to trimming and J lost 14 bases; unmatched junction nucleotides: 13. The CDR3 length is 15 residues. Germline V gives CDR1 MGHRA, CDR2 YSYEKL.

The chain has TRBV7-9 and TRBJ2-3; D uncertain. Germline values: CDR1 SEHNR, CDR2 FQNEAQ (reference sequence). Between the trimmed V and J ends, which lost 3 bases and 1 base, there was a span of 11 bases. The CDR3 loop spans 15 amino acids. The chain's CDR3 is CASSFPVTGTDTQYF. The CDR3 DNA sequence: TGTGCCAGCAGCTTCCCCGTTACAGGCACAGATACGCAGTATTTT.

This clonotype showed up many times. The V and J genes are TRBV6-6 and TRBJ2-1; no reliable D call. Germline loops: CDR1 MNHNY, CDR2 SVGAGI (reference sequence). The germline V and J ends were trimmed by 5 bases and 6 bases, with 11 bases remaining between them. This CDR3 is 13 amino acids long. CDR3: CASSPLFTNEQFF. The CDR3 DNA reads as TGTGCCAGCAGTCCACTTTTTACCAATGAGCAGTTCTTC.

V is TRBV3-1 and J is TRBJ1-1; D gene unclear. V lost 1 base and J 4 bases, leaving 10 bases between the germline ends. The CDR3 runs to 14 residues. The germline V gene encodes CDR1 LGHDT and CDR2 YNNKEL (reference sequence). The CDR3 reads CASSQVGWSTEAFF. The CDR3, as DNA: TGTGCCAGCAGCCAAGTCGGGTGGAGCACTGAAGCTTTCTTT.

This chain joins TRBV18 and TRBJ1-5; D ambiguous. Germline-derived CDR1 and CDR2 are KGHSH and LQKENI. The CDR3 spans 14 residues. Trimming removed 3 bases from V and 7 bases from J, with 13 bases in between. The DNA for the CDR3 is TGTGCCAGCTCACCCCCTGGTTCTGAACAGCCCCAGCATTTT. This translates into CASSPPGSEQPQHF.

This sequence joins TRBV20-1 and TRBJ2-7; possibly TRBD2 for D (5 bases). The germline CDR1 and CDR2 sequences are DFQATT and SNEGSKA (reference sequence). The V end lost 6 bases, the J end lost 3 bases, and 15 bases lay between the germline ends. The length of the CDR3 is 13 residues. CDR3 in amino acids: CSAKRSSFYEQYF. The CDR3 nucleotides read TGCAGTGCAAAAAGATCTAGCTTCTACGAGCAGTACTTC.

This clonotype appeared many times. The chain links TRBV11-2 to TRBJ2-1; D remains unclear. CDR1 is SGHAT and CDR2 is FQNNGV in the germline V gene. Trimming left V 4 bases short and J 0 bases short, with 10 bases between. The length of the CDR3 is 15 residues. The CDR3 sequence is CASSSPRYSYNEQFF. CDR3 DNA: TGTGCCAGCAGCTCTCCACGATACTCCTACAATGAGCAGTTCTTC.